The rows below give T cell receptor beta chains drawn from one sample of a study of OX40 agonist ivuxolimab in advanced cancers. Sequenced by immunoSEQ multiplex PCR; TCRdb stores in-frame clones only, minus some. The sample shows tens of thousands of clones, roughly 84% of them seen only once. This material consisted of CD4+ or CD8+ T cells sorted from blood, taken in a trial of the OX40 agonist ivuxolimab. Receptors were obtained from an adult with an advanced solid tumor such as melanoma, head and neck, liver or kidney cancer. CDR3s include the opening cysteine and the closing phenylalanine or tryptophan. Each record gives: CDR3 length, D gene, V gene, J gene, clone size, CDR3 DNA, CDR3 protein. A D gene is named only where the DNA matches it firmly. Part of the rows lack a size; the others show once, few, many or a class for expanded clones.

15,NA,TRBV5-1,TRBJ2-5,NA,TGCGCCAGCAGACTGACCGGACGTAGCCAAGAGACCCAGTACTTC,CASRLTGRSQETQYF
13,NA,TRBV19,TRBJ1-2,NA,TGTGCCAGTAGTATACGGGAGAACTATGGCTACACCTTC,CASSIRENYGYTF
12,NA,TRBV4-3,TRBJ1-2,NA,TGCGCCAGCAGCCGTGATAACTATGGCTACACCTTC,CASSRDNYGYTF
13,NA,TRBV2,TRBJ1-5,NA,TGTGCCAGCAGTGATCTACTCCGGCAGCCCCAGCATTTT,CASSDLLRQPQHF
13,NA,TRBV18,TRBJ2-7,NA,TGTGCCAGCTCACCACCCCTCACAGACGAGCAGTACTTC,CASSPPLTDEQYF
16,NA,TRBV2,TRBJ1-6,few,TGTGCCAGCACCAGCAGGGCGTATAGAAACGATTCACCCCTCCACTTT,CASTSRAYRNDSPLHF
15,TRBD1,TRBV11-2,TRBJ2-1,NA,TGTGCCAGCAGCCGGGACAGCCCCTCCTACAATGAGCAGTTCTTC,CASSRDSPSYNEQFF
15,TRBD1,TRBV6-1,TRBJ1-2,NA,TGTGCCAGCAGTGAACGGACAGGGGGAAACTATGGCTACACCTTC,CASSERTGGNYGYTF
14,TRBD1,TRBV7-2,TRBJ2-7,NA,TGTGCCAGCAGCGAAAGGACAGGGAGGCACGAGCAGTACTTC,CASSERTGRHEQYF
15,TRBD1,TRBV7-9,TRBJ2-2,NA,TGTGCCAGCAGCCCAAGACAGGGGGCCGACGGGGAGCTGTTTTTT,CASSPRQGADGELFF
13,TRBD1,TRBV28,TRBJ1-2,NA,TGTGCCAGCAGCCGGGGACAGAACTATGGCTACACCTTC,CASSRGQNYGYTF
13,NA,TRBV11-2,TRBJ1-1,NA,TGTGCCAGCAGCGAAAAGACAGGAATAGAAGCTTTCTTT,CASSEKTGIEAFF
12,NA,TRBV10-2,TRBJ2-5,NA,TGCGCCAGCAGTGTGCAGGAAGAGACCCAGTACTTC,CASSVQEETQYF
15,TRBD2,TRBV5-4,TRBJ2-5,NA,TGTGCCAGCAGCTTCGGACTAGCGGAACAAGAGACCCAGTACTTC,CASSFGLAEQETQYF
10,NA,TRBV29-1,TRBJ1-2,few,TGCAGCGTGAATACCAATGGCTACACCTTC,CSVNTNGYTF
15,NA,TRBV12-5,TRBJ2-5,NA,TGTGCTAGTGGTTTGGCAGCGGCAGGGGAAGAGACCCAGTACTTC,CASGLAAAGEETQYF
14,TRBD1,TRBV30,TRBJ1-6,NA,TGTGCCTGGAGTGTAACAGGGGAAAGATCACCCCTCCACTTT,CAWSVTGERSPLHF
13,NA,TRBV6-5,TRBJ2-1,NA,TGTGCCAGCAGTTACGAAGGTTACAATGAGCAGTTCTTC,CASSYEGYNEQFF
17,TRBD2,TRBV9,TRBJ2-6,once,TGTGCCAGCAGCCCCTCGGGGGGGCCGTCTGGGGCCAACGTCCTGACTTTC,CASSPSGGPSGANVLTF
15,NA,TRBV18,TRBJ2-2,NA,TGTGCCAGCTCACCCCGAGGGCCGAACACCGGGGAGCTGTTTTTT,CASSPRGPNTGELFF
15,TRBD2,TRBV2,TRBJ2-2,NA,TGTGCCAGCAGCGCGGGACTAGCGGGGACCGGGGAGCTGTTTTTT,CASSAGLAGTGELFF
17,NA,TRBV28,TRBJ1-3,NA,TGTGCCAGCAGTTTGGCGACGGGCCACTACTCTGGAAACACCATATATTTT,CASSLATGHYSGNTIYF
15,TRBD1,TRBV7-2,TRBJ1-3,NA,TGTGCCAGCAAAAGGACAGGGAGCTCTGGAAACACCATATATTTT,CASKRTGSSGNTIYF
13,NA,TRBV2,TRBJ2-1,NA,TGTGCCAGCGGCAGAAAAGCCTACAATGAGCAGTTCTTC,CASGRKAYNEQFF
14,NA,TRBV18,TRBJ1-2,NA,TGTGCCAGCTCACCAGAATTTGGGAATAATGGCTACACCTTC,CASSPEFGNNGYTF
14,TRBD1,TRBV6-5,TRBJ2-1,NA,TGTGCCAGCAGTCCCGGGACAGGCAACAATGAGCAGTTCTTC,CASSPGTGNNEQFF
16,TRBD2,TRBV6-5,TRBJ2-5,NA,TGTGCCAGCAGTTACTCTCTAGCGGGGGGCCAAGAGACCCAGTACTTC,CASSYSLAGGQETQYF
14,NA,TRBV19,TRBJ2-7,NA,TGTGCCAGTAGTATACCCGGGGGAGGCTACGAGCAGTACTTC,CASSIPGGGYEQYF
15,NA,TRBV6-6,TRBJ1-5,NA,TGTGCCAGCAGAAGAACAGGGTCGGGTCATCAGCCCCAGCATTTT,CASRRTGSGHQPQHF
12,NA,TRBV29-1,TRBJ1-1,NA,TGCAGCGTTTCGGTGCGAGGAACTGAAGCTTTCTTT,CSVSVRGTEAFF
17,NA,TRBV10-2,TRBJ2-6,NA,TGCGCCAGCAGTGCTCGCGGGACTTCCTCTGGGGCCAACGTCCTGACTTTC,CASSARGTSSGANVLTF
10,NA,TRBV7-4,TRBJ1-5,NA,TGTGCCAGCGATAGAGGGTCCCAGCATTTT,CASDRGSQHF
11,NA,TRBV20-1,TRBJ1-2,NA,TGCAGTGCTCCCGAAGTCTCCGGCTACACCTTC,CSAPEVSGYTF
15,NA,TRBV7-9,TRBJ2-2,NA,TGTGCCAGCAGCTTAAGATTAGGGTCCACCGGGGAGCTGTTTTTT,CASSLRLGSTGELFF
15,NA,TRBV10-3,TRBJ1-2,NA,TGTGCCATCGGAACTCCCCGTGAGGGTAACTATGGCTACACCTTC,CAIGTPREGNYGYTF
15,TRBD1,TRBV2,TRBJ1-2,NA,TGTGCCAGCAGTACCGGGACAGAAGCTAACTATGGCTACACCTTC,CASSTGTEANYGYTF
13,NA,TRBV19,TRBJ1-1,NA,TGTGCCAGTAGTATCGCAGTTAACACTGAAGCTTTCTTT,CASSIAVNTEAFF
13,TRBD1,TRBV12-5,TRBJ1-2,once,TGTGCTAGTGGGGGACAGGGGTTTGGTGGCTACACCTTC,CASGGQGFGGYTF
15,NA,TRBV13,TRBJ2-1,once,TGTGCCAGCAGCACCCAGAGACAGGCCAACAATGAGCAGTTCTTC,CASSTQRQANNEQFF
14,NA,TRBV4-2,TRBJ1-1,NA,TGTGCCAGCAGCCAAGGAGTCGCTCACACTGAAGCTTTCTTT,CASSQGVAHTEAFF
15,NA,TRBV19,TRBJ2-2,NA,TGTGCCAGTAATCTTAGGGGAATAGGGACCGGGGAGCTGTTTTTT,CASNLRGIGTGELFF
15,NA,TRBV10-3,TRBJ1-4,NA,TGTGCCATCAGTGAGTCTAGCAGGGGTAATGAAAAACTGTTTTTT,CAISESSRGNEKLFF
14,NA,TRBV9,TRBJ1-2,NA,TGTGCCAGCAGCCCCGCTAGAGAGACCTATGGCTACACCTTC,CASSPARETYGYTF
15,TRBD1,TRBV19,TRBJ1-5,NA,TGTGCCAGCGGTGGGGGGGACAGGAGAGGGCAGCCCCAGCATTTT,CASGGGDRRGQPQHF
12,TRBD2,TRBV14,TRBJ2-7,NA,TGTGCCAGCAGCCTTCCTAGCGGCGAGCAGTACTTC,CASSLPSGEQYF
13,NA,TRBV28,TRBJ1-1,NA,TGTGCCAGCACCTTTGGCCTCGGGAGGGAAGCTTTCTTT,CASTFGLGREAFF
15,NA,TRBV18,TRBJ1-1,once,TGTGCCAGCTCACCGGCCTCTACAGTGAACACTGAAGCTTTCTTT,CASSPASTVNTEAFF
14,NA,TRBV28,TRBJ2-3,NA,TGTGCCAGCACTTTAGGGGGGTCCGCAGATACGCAGTATTTT,CASTLGGSADTQYF
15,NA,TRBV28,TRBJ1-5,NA,TGTGCCAGCAGCCCACCGCAGGGTAATAGCCAGCCCCAGCATTTT,CASSPPQGNSQPQHF
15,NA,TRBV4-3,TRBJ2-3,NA,TGCGCCAGCAGCCTGCGGGGAGTCGGCACAGATACGCAGTATTTT,CASSLRGVGTDTQYF